The next 29 T cell receptor beta chains were all read from a single sample in a study of cytomegalovirus exposure and HLA in healthy donors. Vbeta (60) and Jbeta (13) primers were used in the PCR. Clones were sequenced by immunoSEQ multiplex PCR, and TCRdb holds only the in-frame ones, with some missing. The sample carries around 110,000 clones, 70% to 75% recorded once. The sequencing input was PBMCs. All receptors come from a woman aged 18 to 35 in good health and CMV-seronegative.

This sequence joins TRBV28 and TRBJ1-5; weak D call: TRBD1 (5 bases). Trimming removed 4 bases from V and 7 bases from J, with 11 bases in between. Germline values: CDR1 MDHEN, CDR2 SYDVKM. The CDR3 is 13 amino acids. The CDR3 sequence is CASSSTVAQPQHF. DNA for the CDR3: TGTGCCAGCAGTTCGACAGTTGCGCAGCCCCAGCATTTT.

V usage is TRBV13 and J usage is TRBJ1-5; tentatively, D is TRBD1 (5 bases). Germline V gene sequence: CDR1 PRHDT, CDR2 FYEKMQ (reference sequence). The CDR3 is made up of 14 amino acids. The V gene lost 0 bases and the J gene lost 5 bases, with 8 bases spanning the gap. The chain's CDR3 is CASSLGGRDQPQHF. DNA for the CDR3: TGTGCCAGCAGCTTAGGCGGCAGGGATCAGCCCCAGCATTTT.

In its sample, this clone was seen a few times. The J gene is TRBJ1-2, the V gene TRBV6-6, with D hard to call. Trimming cost V 6 bases and J 3 bases, with 14 bases left between them. In germline, CDR1 is MNHNY, CDR2 SVGAGI (reference sequence). The CDR3 is 14 amino acids. CDR3 in DNA: TGTGCCAGCAGGCCCGTGGGCGTGGACTATGGCTACACCTTC. It yields the protein CASRPVGVDYGYTF.

This CDR3 reads CASSAAIGGSPLHF. The DNA of the CDR3 is TGTGCCAGTAGTGCGGCCATAGGGGGTTCACCCCTCCACTTT. This chain links TRBV19 with TRBJ1-6; D possibly corresponds to TRBD1 (6 bases). Trimming removed 5 bases from V and 9 bases from J, with 14 bases in between. The germline V gene has CDR1 LNHDA and CDR2 SQIVND (reference sequence). This CDR3 comprises 14 residues.

This clone was counted only a few times. CDR3 sequence reads: CASSFPADISTDTQYF. The CDR3 bases are TGTGCCAGCAGCTTCCCCGCGGACATCTCCACAGATACGCAGTATTTT. The V and J genes are TRBV5-4 and TRBJ2-3; tentatively, D is TRBD1 (5 bases). Trimming stripped 2 bases from V and 2 bases from J, with 15 bases between. Germline V gene sequence: CDR1 SGHNT, CDR2 YYREEE (reference sequence). This CDR3 comprises 16 residues.

V is TRBV4-1 and J is TRBJ2-7; D possibly corresponds to TRBD2 (5 bases). CDR1 MGHRA and CDR2 YSYEKL come from the germline V gene. The CDR3 covers 15 residues. Deletions cut 1 base from V and 3 bases from J, with 13 bases between. The CDR3 protein is CASSQVSAGIYEQYF. The CDR3 DNA follows: TGCGCCAGCAGCCAAGTTTCGGCGGGTATCTACGAGCAGTACTTC.

The chain's CDR3 is CASSPPQGGYGYTF. The CDR3 nucleotides read TGTGCCAGCAGCCCCCCACAGGGCGGCTATGGCTACACCTTC. V and J are TRBV5-4 and TRBJ1-2; tentative D call: TRBD1 (6 bases). The CDR3 is 14 residues long. V was cut by 4 bases and J by 4 bases, with 14 bases left in between. Per germline, CDR1 SGHNT and CDR2 YYREEE (reference sequence). Based on the CDR3 plus reference TRBV5-4 and TRBJ1-2, the full variable domain is ETGVTQSPTHLIKTRGQQVTLRCSSQSGHNTVSWYQQALGQGPQFIFQYYREEENGRGNFPPRFSGLQFPNYSSELNVNALELDDSALYLCASSPPQGGYGYTFGSGTRLTVV.

This clone occurred once. V and J are TRBV2 and TRBJ2-5, with D possibly being TRBD1 (5 bases). Germline CDR1 reads SNHLY; CDR2 reads FYNNEI. This CDR3 is built from 14 residues. V lost 8 bases to trimming and J lost 0 bases, with 13 bases between them. The DNA of the CDR3 is TGTGCCAGCTGCAGGGTCCAGGACCAAGAGACCCAGTACTTC. Translation: CASCRVQDQETQYF.

The chain links TRBV5-1 to TRBJ1-2; 7 bases agree with TRBD1. Germline lookup yields CDR1 SGHRS and CDR2 YFSETQ. V shed 5 bases, J shed 6 bases, and the junction held 7 bases outside the gene matches. CDR3 size: 13 residues. The CDR3 reads CASSPDRSDGYTF. CDR3 nucleotides: TGCGCCAGCAGTCCGGACAGGTCCGATGGCTACACCTTC.

This clone is a singleton in its sample. The chain uses TRBV19 and TRBJ1-5; D remains ambiguous. Germline CDR1 and CDR2: LNHDA and SQIVND (reference sequence). V was cut by 7 bases and J by 4 bases, with 11 bases left in between. This CDR3 comprises 13 residues. CDR3 DNA: TGTGCCAGTACGATGGGAGGGAATCAGCCCCAGCATTTT. It specifies CASTMGGNQPQHF.

This chain uses TRBV14 with TRBJ1-6; a possible D gene is TRBD1 (6 bases). The V end lost 3 bases, the J end lost 7 bases, and 10 bases lay between the germline ends. The CDR3 sequence is 14 residues long. The germline V gene encodes CDR1 SGHDN and CDR2 FVKESK. In DNA form, the CDR3 reads TGTGCCAGCAGCCAGGGGGCAGGGAATTCACCCCTCCACTTT. Protein: CASSQGAGNSPLHF.

As for this clone: Other DNA sequences from this sample encode an identical CDR3 as well. The rearrangement uses TRBV5-1 and TRBJ1-1; TRBD1 agrees at 7 bases. Germline V lookup: CDR1 SGHRS, CDR2 YFSETQ. This CDR3 comprises 15 residues. With 0 bases clipped from V and 4 bases from J, the junction kept 6 bases outside the gene matches. CDR3 region: CASSLVGRGSTEAFF. The CDR3 DNA reads TGCGCCAGCAGCTTGGTGGGCAGGGGGAGCACTGAAGCTTTCTTT. Based on the CDR3 plus reference TRBV5-1 and TRBJ1-1, the full variable domain is KAGVTQTPRYLIKTRGQQVTLSCSPISGHRSVSWYQQTPGQGLQFLFEYFSETQRNKGNFPGRFSGRQFSNSRSEMNVSTLELGDSALYLCASSLVGRGSTEAFFGQGTRLTVV.

The chain links TRBV27 to TRBJ2-7; 10 positions match TRBD2. This CDR3 has 16 amino acids. CDR1 is MNHEY, CDR2 SMNVEV, per germline (reference sequence). V lost 0 bases, J lost 7 bases, and 9 bases stayed unmatched. The CDR3 nucleotides read TGTGCCAGCAGTTTATCGAGAGCGGGGGGGCCACGGGAGCAGTACTTC. Protein product: CASSLSRAGGPREQYF.

Comment on this clone: A read error is likely, as this CDR3 ends without the conserved phenylalanine or tryptophan. V is TRBV29-1 and J is TRBJ1-6; 7 bases agree with TRBD1. CDR3 length equals 13 residues. The V gene end was trimmed by 6 bases and the J gene end by 6 bases; junction bases not matched to a gene: 5. Germline CDR1 and CDR2: SQVTM and ANQGSEA. CDR3 protein: CSVSGTANSPLHL. The CDR3 DNA follows: TGCAGCGTCTCCGGGACAGCTAATTCACCCCTCCACCTT.

The V and J genes are TRBV19 and TRBJ1-6; 7 positions agree with TRBD1. Germline V gene data show CDR1 as LNHDA and CDR2 as SQIVND (reference sequence). The junction had 6 bases not matched to a gene; V was cut back by 1 base and J by 6 bases. The CDR3 runs to 16 residues. The CDR3 DNA sequence: TGTGCCAGTAGTATAGGGATGAACAGGGGTAATTCACCCCTCCACTTT. Protein sequence: CASSIGMNRGNSPLHF.

The chain recombines TRBV19 with TRBJ2-7; TRBD2 is a possible D gene (5 bases). V gave up 5 bases and J gave up 9 bases, with 11 bases separating them. CDR3 length equals 11 residues. Germline values: CDR1 LNHDA, CDR2 SQIVND (reference sequence). CDR3 nucleotides: TGTGCCAGTAGTCCCGGAGGCGTGCAGTACTTC. Protein product: CASSPGGVQYF.

The V and J genes are TRBV27 and TRBJ2-7; TRBD1 might be the D (7 bases). CDR3 length: 16 residues. Trimming cost V 3 bases and J 1 base, with 16 bases left between them. Germline CDR1 is MNHEY and CDR2 is SMNVEV (reference sequence). DNA for the CDR3: TGTGCCAGCAGTTTGAATTTGCAGGGGGGTTCCTACGAGCAGTACTTC. It is translated as CASSLNLQGGSYEQYF.

V usage is TRBV15 and J usage is TRBJ2-2, with TRBD1 identical over 8 bases. The CDR3 has 15 amino acids. CDR1 and CDR2 from the germline V gene are LNHNV and YYDKDF (reference sequence). V was pared by 0 bases and J by 6 bases, with 3 bases of the junction left unmatched. Here the CDR3 reads CATSRDRTGSGELFF. The CDR3 DNA reads TGTGCCACCAGCAGAGATCGGACAGGGTCCGGGGAGCTGTTTTTT.

The CDR3 here is CASSPRWDRGSYTF. The CDR3 region has the DNA TGTGCCAGCAGTCCGAGATGGGACAGGGGAAGCTACACCTTC. The gene calls are TRBV27 and TRBJ1-2; 10 bases fit TRBD1. Germline-derived CDR1 and CDR2 are MNHEY and SMNVEV (reference sequence). There are 14 residues in the CDR3. J gave up 9 bases and V 5 bases, and 9 bases lay outside the gene matches.

This clone was observed a few times. CDR3 in amino acids: CASSEFRALNTEAFF. The CDR3, as DNA: TGTGCCAGCAGTGAATTCAGGGCACTTAACACTGAAGCTTTCTTT. The V call is TRBV25-1, the J call TRBJ1-1, with a tentative D call TRBD1 (5 bases). This CDR3 comprises 15 residues. V was clipped by 1 base and J by 2 bases, with 11 bases between them. Germline V lookup: CDR1 MGHDK, CDR2 SYGVNS.

The genes are TRBV30 and TRBJ1-5, with D possibly matching TRBD1 (6 bases). V shed 1 base and J shed 10 bases, with 11 bases lying between them. The CDR3 spans 12 residues. CDR1 is GTSNPN, CDR2 SVGIG, per germline (reference sequence). The CDR3 region has the DNA TGTGCCTGGAGTGACAAGGACAGTCCCCAGCATTTT. Translating it yields CAWSDKDSPQHF. The variable domain in full, with the rest retrieved from reference TRBV30 and TRBJ1-5, is SQTIHQWPATLVQPVGSPLSLECTVEGTSNPNLYWYRQAAGRGLQLLFYSVGIGQISSEVPQNLSASRPQDRQFILSSKKLLLSDSGFYLCAWSDKDSPQHFGDGTRLSIL.

The chain is built from TRBV28 and TRBJ1-5; 9 nucleotides line up with TRBD1. V was clipped by 5 bases and J by 6 bases; unmatched bases: 8. CDR1 is MDHEN, CDR2 SYDVKM, per germline. The CDR3 is 15 residues long. The CDR3 here is CASSHQTGGGQPQHF. CDR3 DNA sequence: TGTGCCAGCAGTCATCAGACAGGGGGTGGTCAGCCCCAGCATTTT.

The J gene is TRBJ1-1, the V gene TRBV5-6; no clear D gene. Trimming took off 0 bases at V and 0 bases at J, with 6 bases between the two ends. Germline V lookup: CDR1 SGHDT, CDR2 YYEEEE. The CDR3 loop spans 14 amino acids. The CDR3 sequence is CASSLDTMNTEAFF. In DNA form, the CDR3 reads TGTGCCAGCAGCTTGGACACAATGAACACTGAAGCTTTCTTT.

This clone was observed once. V is TRBV5-1 and J is TRBJ2-5, with D perhaps matching TRBD2 (5 bases). The length of the CDR3 is 12 residues. V lost 4 bases and J lost 5, with 9 bases in between. Germline lookup yields CDR1 SGHRS and CDR2 YFSETQ. The CDR3 reads CASSPSGETQYF. The CDR3 DNA reads as TGCGCCAGCAGCCCCTCGGGGGAGACCCAGTACTTC.

The CDR3 loop reads CASSIGGRETDTQYF. The CDR3 DNA reads TGTGCCAGTAGTATCGGGGGGCGGGAAACAGATACGCAGTATTTT. This chain links TRBV19 with TRBJ2-3; a weak D match, TRBD2 (7 bases). Trimming took off 3 bases at V and 3 bases at J, with 13 bases between the two ends. Germline loops: CDR1 LNHDA, CDR2 SQIVND (reference sequence). The CDR3 has 15 residues.

The chain uses TRBV6-1 and TRBJ1-2; D call uncertain. The V and J ends lost 1 base and 4 bases respectively, with 13 bases between them. The CDR3 is made up of 15 amino acids. Looked up from germline, CDR1 is MNHNS and CDR2 is SASEGT. The CDR3 spells CASSEDAVSPYGYTF. In DNA, the CDR3 is TGTGCCAGCAGTGAAGATGCAGTCTCCCCCTATGGCTACACCTTC.

V is TRBV30 and J is TRBJ1-1, with D unresolved. CDR1 is GTSNPN, CDR2 SVGIG, per germline (reference sequence). V dropped 2 bases and J dropped 4 bases, with 11 bases sitting between them. This CDR3 is 13 amino acids long. CDR3 amino acids: CAWSLQFSTEAFF. The CDR3, as DNA: TGTGCCTGGAGTCTGCAGTTTTCCACTGAAGCTTTCTTT.

J is TRBJ1-1 and V is TRBV2; tentative D call: TRBD1 (5 bases). In germline, CDR1 is SNHLY, CDR2 FYNNEI. V was trimmed by 6 bases and J by 1 base, leaving 15 bases between them. This CDR3 spans 15 amino acids. The CDR3 DNA follows: TGTGCCAGCAGAGCAGGGTTTGCCCCGAACACTGAAGCTTTCTTT. Amino acid sequence: CASRAGFAPNTEAFF.

The table lists this clone with a few counts. The V and J genes are TRBV9 and TRBJ2-3; 9 bases map to TRBD1. The V gene end was trimmed by 0 bases and the J gene end by 6 bases; junction bases not matched to a gene: 11. Germline assignment: CDR1 SGDLS and CDR2 YYNGEE. The CDR3 runs 17 residues. CDR3: CASSVATGTGMIDTQYF. CDR3 nucleotide sequence: TGTGCCAGCAGCGTAGCTACCGGGACAGGGATGATCGATACGCAGTATTTT.